This record looks at one TCR beta chain sequence and its context. Its antigen is undetermined. The data belong to a study of T cell responses to AZD1222 COVID-19 vaccine. General observations from the study: Seropositive AZD1222 recipients at baseline numbered only 6 or 7. Donors were mostly white British, more females; clonal diversity possibly underestimated. Vaccine-associated CD4 TCRs spanned spike, dominant at 160-218 and 743-854.

Clones were read by immunoSEQ multiplex PCR, and TCRdb kept only the in-frame ones, dropping some. The table includes tens of thousands of clones, about 90% detected once. Whether given at about 4 or about 12 weeks, second doses were pooled. Trimming cost V 8 bases and J 7 bases; bases outside gene matches: 13. This CDR3 region has 14 residues. Germline values: CDR1 MDHEN, CDR2 SYDVKM. The receptor comes from an adult who received the AZD1222 COVID-19 vaccine. The V gene is TRBV28, the J gene TRBJ2-7, with 8 positions matching TRBD1. The sequences come from peripheral blood, collected 28 days after the second AZD1222 dose. CDR3 loop: CASLTGAGSGEQYF. The CDR3 nucleotides read TGTGCCAGCCTGACAGGGGCCGGTTCGGGTGAGCAGTACTTC.